Given below is one T cell receptor beta chain in context. The target antigen is unknown. TCRdb processed the reads anew with MiXCR; each CDR3 protein has one entry. The data show approximately 470,000 distinct CDR3 sequences, with under 45% seen just once and around 45% held by the top ten. CDR1 and CDR2 (germline): MNHEY, SMNVEV (reference sequence). This CDR3 region has 16 residues. The V and J ends lost 5 bases and 3 bases respectively, with 20 bases between them. The entry originates in a study of T cell repertoires in cytomegalovirus infection. Study background: Through public TCR beta signatures, both CMV infection and matching HLA type were indicated. Study findings and constraints: Dominant in the ex vivo response were TCR beta clonotypes restricted by HLA-C and specific for CMV. The study identified carriers of CMV plus the relevant HLA from cumulative public TCR beta family frequency.

The clonotype comes from a human donor in good health (CMV status not recorded). Some clones in this sample may be carry-over from other donors' samples. The chain uses TRBV27 and TRBJ2-7, with D perhaps assigned TRBD1 or TRBD2 (5 bases each). The sample here was cultured PBMCs, taken from culture after CMV antigen stimulation. The CDR3 DNA is TGTGCCAGCAGTCCCATACGGGGACCAGGTATCTACGAGCAGTACTTC. Residues: CASSPIRGPGIYEQYF.